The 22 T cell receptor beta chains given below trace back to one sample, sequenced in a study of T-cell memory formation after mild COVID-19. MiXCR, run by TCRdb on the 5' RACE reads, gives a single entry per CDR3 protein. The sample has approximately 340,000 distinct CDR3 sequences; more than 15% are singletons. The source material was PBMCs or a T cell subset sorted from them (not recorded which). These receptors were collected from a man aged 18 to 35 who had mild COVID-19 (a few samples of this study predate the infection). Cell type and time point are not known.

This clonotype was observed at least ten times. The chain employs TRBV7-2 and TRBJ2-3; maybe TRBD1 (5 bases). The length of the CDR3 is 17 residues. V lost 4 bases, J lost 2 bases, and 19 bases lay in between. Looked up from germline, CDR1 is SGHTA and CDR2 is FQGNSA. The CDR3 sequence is CASSSNFGYRYTDTQYF. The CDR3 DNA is TGTGCCAGCAGCTCCAATTTTGGGTACAGGTACACAGATACGCAGTATTTT.

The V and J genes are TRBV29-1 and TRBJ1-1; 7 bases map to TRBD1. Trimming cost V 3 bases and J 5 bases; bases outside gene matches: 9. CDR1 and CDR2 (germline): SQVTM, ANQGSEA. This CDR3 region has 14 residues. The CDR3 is CSVDRGGMGTEAFF. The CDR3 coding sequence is TGCAGCGTTGATCGAGGGGGCATGGGAACTGAAGCTTTCTTT.

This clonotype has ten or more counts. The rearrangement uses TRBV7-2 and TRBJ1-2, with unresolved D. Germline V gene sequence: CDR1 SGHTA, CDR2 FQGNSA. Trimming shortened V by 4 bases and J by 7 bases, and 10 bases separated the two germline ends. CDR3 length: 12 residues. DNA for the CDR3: TGTGCCAGCAGCTCCCCCAGGCTTGGCTACACCTTC. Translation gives CASSSPRLGYTF.

CDR3 sequence (DNA): TGTGCCAGCAGCAACGGCACCGGGACGGTGAACACCGGGGAGCTGTTTTTT. This encodes CASSNGTGTVNTGELFF. The J gene is TRBJ2-2, the V gene TRBV21-1; TRBD1, as called in the table, went unchecked against the DNA. TRBV21-1 is annotated as a pseudogene. CDR3 length equals 17 residues.

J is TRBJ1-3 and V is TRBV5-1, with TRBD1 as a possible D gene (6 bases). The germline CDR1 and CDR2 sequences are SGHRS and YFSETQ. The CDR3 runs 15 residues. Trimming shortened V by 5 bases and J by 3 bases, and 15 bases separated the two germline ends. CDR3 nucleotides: TGCGCCAGCAGTCCCGGGACAATCTTTGGAAACACCATATATTTT. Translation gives CASSPGTIFGNTIYF.

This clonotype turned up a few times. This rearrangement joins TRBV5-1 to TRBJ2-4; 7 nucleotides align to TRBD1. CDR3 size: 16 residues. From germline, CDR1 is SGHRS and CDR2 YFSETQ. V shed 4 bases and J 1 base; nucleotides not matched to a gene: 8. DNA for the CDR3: TGCGCCAGCAGCCCCGCCCTACAGGGGGCCAAAAACATTCAGTACTTC. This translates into CASSPALQGAKNIQYF.

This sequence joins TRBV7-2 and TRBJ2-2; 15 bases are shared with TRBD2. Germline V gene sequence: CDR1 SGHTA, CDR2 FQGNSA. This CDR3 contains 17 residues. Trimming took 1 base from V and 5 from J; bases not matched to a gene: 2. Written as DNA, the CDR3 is TGTGCCAGCAGCTTAGAGGGGACTAGCGGGGGGACCGGGGAGCTGTTTTTT. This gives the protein CASSLEGTSGGTGELFF.

The CDR3 coding sequence is TGCGCCAGCAGCCAAGAGGGGGTCGGGTTTACAGATACGCAGTATTTT. Protein product: CASSQEGVGFTDTQYF. The chain couples TRBV4-3 to TRBJ2-3; the D gene could be TRBD1 or TRBD2 (5 bases each). The CDR3 covers 16 residues. Trimming shortened V by 0 bases and J by 3 bases, and 13 bases separated the two germline ends. The germline V gene has CDR1 LGHNA and CDR2 YSLEER.

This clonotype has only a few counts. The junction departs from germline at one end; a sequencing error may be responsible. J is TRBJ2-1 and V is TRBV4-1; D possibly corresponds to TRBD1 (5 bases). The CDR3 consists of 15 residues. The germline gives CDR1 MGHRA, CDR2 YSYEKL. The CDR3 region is CASSQVAGPYSEQFF. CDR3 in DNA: TGCGCCAGCAGCCAAGTTGCAGGGCCCTACAGTGAGCAGTTCTTC.

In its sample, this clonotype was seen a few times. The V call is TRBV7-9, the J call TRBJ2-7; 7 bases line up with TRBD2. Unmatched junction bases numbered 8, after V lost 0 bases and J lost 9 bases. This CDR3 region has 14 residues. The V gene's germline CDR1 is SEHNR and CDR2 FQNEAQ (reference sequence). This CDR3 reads CASSLAAGDFGQYV. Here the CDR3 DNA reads TGTGCCAGCAGCTTAGCGGCGGGGGATTTCGGGCAGTACGTC.

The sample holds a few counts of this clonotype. The CDR3 region is CASRLQGIAPLHF. In DNA, the CDR3 is TGTGCCAGCAGACTACAGGGGATTGCACCCCTCCACTTT. This sequence joins TRBV6-5 and TRBJ1-6, with TRBD1 matching over 7 bases. Unmatched junction bases numbered 7, after V lost 6 bases and J lost 11 bases. The CDR3 is made up of 13 amino acids. Germline assignment: CDR1 MNHEY and CDR2 SVGAGI.

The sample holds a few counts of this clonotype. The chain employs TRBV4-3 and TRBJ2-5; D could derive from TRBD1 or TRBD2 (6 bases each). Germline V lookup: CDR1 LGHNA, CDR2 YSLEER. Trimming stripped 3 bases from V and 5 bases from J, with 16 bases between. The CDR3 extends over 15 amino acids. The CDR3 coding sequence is TGCGCCAGCAGCCAGGCCGGACGGGGGCCGGAGACCCAGTACTTC. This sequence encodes CASSQAGRGPETQYF.

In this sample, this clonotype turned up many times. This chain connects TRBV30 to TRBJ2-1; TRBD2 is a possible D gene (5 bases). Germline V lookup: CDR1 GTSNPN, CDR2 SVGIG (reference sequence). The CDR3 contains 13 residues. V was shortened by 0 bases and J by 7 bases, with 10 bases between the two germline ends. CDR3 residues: CAWSVGLANEQFF. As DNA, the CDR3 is TGTGCCTGGAGTGTAGGGCTAGCAAATGAGCAGTTCTTC.

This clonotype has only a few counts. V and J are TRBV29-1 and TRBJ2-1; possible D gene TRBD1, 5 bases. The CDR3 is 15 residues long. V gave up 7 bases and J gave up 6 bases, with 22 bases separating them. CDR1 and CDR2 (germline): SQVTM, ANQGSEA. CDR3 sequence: CSASVSAGQGNEQFF. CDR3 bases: TGCAGCGCCTCGGTTTCGGCAGGTCAGGGCAATGAGCAGTTCTTC.

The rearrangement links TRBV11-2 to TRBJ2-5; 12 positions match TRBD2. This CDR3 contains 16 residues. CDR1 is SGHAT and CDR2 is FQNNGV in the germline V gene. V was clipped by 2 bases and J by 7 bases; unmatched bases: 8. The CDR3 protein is CASSLSTSGRLGTQYF. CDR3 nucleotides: TGTGCCAGCAGCTTATCGACTAGCGGGAGATTAGGGACCCAGTACTTC.

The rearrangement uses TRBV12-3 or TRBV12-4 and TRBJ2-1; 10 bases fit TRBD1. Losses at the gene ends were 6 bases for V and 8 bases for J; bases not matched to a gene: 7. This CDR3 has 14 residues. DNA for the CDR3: TGTGCCAGCAGAAATAGGGACAGGGGATATGAGCAGTTCTTC. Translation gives CASRNRDRGYEQFF.

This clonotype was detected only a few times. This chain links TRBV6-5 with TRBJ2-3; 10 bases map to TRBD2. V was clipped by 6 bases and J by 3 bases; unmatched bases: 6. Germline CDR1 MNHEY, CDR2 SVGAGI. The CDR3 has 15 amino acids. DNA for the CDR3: TGTGCCAGCAGCCGCGGGACTAGCGAGACAGATACGCAGTATTTT. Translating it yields CASSRGTSETDTQYF.

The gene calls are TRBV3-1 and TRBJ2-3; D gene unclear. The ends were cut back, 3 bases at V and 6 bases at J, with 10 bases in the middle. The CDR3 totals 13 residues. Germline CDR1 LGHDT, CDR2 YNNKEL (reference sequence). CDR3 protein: CASSQPYQDTQYF. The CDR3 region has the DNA TGTGCCAGCAGCCAGCCCTACCAGGATACGCAGTATTTT.

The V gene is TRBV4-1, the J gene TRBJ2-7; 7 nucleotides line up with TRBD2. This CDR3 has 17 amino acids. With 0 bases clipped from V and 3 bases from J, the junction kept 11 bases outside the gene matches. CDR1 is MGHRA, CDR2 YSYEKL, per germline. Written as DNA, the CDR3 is TGCGCCAGCAGCCAAGAACCCCGGATCTCGGGGGGCTACGAGCAGTACTTC. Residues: CASSQEPRISGGYEQYF.

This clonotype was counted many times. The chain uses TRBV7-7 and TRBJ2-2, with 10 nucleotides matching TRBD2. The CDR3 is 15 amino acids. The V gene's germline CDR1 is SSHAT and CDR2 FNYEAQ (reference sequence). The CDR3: CASSPLAGDTGELFF. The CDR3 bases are TGTGCTAGCTCCCCCCTAGCGGGGGATACCGGGGAGCTGTTTTTT.

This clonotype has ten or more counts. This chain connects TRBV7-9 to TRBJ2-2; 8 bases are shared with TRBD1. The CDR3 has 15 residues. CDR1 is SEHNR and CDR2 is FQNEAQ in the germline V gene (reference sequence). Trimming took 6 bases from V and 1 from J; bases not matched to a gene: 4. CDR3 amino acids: CASRAGQGNTGELFF. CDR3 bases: TGTGCCAGCAGAGCCGGACAGGGGAACACCGGGGAGCTGTTTTTT.

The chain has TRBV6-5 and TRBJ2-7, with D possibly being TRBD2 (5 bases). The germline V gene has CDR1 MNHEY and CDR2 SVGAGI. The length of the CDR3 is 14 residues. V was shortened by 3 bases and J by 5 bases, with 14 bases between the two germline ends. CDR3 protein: CASSYRSGGHEQYV. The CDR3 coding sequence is TGTGCCAGCAGTTATAGGTCAGGAGGTCACGAGCAGTACGTC.